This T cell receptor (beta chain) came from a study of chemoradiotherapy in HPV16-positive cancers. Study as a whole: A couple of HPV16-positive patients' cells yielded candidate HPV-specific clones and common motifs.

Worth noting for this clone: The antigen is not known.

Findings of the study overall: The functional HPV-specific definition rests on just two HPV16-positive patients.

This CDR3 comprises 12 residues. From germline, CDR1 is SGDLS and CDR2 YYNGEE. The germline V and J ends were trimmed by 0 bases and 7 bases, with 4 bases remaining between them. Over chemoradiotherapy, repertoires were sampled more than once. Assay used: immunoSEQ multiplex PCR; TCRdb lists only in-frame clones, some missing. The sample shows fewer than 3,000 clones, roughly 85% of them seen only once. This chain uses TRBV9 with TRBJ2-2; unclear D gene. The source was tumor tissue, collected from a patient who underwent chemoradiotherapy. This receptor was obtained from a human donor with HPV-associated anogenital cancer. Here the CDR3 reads CASSVVNGELFF. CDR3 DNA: TGTGCCAGCAGCGTAGTAAACGGGGAGCTGTTTTTT.